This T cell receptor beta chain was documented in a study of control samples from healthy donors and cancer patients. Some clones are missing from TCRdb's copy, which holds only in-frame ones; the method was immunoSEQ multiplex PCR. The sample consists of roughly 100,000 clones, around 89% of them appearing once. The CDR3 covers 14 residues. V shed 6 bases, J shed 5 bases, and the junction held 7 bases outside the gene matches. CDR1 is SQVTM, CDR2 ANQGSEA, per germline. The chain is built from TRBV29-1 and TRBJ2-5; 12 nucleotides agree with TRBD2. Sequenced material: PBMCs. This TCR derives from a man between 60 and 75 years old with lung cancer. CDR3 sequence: CSVESSGGAETQYF. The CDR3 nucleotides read TGCAGCGTCGAATCTAGCGGGGGGGCCGAGACCCAGTACTTC.